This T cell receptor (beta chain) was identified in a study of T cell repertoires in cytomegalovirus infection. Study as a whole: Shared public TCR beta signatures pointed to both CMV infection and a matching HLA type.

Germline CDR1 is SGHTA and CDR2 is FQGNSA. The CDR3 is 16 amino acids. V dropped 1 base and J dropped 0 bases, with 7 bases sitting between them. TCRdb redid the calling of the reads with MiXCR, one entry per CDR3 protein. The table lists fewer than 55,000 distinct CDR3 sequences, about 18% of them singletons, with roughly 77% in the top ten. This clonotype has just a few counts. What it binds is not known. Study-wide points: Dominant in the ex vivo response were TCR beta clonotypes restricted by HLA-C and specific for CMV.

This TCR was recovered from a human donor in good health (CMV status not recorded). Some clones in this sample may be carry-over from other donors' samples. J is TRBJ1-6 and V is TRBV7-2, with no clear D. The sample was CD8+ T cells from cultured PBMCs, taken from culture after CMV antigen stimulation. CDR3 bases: TGTGCCAGCAGCTTAGTAGGGCTCTCCTATAATTCACCCCTCCACTTT. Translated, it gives CASSLVGLSYNSPLHF.